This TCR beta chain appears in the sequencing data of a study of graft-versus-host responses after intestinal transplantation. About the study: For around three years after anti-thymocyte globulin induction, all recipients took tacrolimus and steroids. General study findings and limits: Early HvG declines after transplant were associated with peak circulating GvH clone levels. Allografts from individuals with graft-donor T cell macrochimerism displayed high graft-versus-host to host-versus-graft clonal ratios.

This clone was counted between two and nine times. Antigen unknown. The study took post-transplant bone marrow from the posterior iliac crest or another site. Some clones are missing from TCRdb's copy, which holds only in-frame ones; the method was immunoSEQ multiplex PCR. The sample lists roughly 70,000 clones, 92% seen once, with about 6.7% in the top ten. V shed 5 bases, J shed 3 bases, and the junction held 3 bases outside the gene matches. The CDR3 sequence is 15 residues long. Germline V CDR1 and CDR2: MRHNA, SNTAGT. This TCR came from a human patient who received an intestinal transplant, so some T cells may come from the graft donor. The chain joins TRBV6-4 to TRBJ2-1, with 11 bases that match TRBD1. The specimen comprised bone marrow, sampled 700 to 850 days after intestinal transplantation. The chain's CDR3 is CASSPGTGGYNEQFF. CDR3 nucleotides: TGTGCCAGCAGTCCCGGGACAGGGGGCTACAATGAGCAGTTCTTC.